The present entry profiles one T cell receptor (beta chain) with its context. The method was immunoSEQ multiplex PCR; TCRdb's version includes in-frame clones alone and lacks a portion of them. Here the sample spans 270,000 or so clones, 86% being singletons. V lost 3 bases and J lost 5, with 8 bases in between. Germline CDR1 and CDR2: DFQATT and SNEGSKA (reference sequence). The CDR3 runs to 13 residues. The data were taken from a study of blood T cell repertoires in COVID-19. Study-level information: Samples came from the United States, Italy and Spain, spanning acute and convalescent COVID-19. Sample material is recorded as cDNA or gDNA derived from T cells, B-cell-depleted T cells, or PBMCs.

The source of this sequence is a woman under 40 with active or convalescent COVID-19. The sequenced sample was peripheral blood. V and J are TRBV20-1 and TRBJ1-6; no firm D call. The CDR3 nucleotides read TGCAGTGCTAGTCCTACCAATAATTCACCCCTCCACTTT. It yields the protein CSASPTNNSPLHF.